Below, one TCR beta chain is given with its context. The data are from a study of blood T cells in healthy people across ages. A second PCR, run for roughly 7 to 12 cycles, used a sample-barcoded 5' primer plus a J-beta primer mix. TCRdb itself ran the 5' RACE reads through MiXCR, one entry per CDR3 protein. The sample carries 600,000 to 900,000 distinct CDR3 sequences, 20% to 30% recorded once. With V trimmed by 6 bases and J by 8 bases, 13 bases remained unmatched. The CDR3 consists of 15 residues. Germline CDR1 reads KGHSH; CDR2 reads LQKENI. This sample was shared with a second study, whose subject was T cells of mothers and their children.

This chain joins TRBV18 and TRBJ2-5; TRBD1 aligns across 9 bases. Source material: blood. The clonotype was recovered from a boy aged 5-17 years in good health. The chain's CDR3 is CASSTNRGRGETQYF. CDR3 DNA sequence: TGTGCCAGCTCGACCAACAGGGGGCGAGGAGAAACCCAGTACTTC.